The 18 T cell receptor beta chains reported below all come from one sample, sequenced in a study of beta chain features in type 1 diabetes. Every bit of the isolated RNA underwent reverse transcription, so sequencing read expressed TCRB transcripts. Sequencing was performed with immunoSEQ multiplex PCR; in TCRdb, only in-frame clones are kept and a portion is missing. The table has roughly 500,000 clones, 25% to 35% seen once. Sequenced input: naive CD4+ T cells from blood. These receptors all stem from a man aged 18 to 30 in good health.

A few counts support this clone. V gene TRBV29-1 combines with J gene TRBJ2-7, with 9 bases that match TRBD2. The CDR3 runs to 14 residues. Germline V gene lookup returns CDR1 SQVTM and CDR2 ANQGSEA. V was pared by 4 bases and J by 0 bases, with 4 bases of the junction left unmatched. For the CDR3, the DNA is TGCAGCGTTGTAGGTAGCGGGAGCTCCTACGAGCAGTACTTC. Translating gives CSVVGSGSSYEQYF.

In DNA form, the CDR3 reads TGTGCCAGCAGCGCACGGGACAGGGGCACAGATACGCAGTATTTT. It codes for CASSARDRGTDTQYF. The rearrangement links TRBV7-8 to TRBJ2-3; 9 bases line up with TRBD1. The CDR3 totals 15 residues. CDR1 and CDR2 from the germline V gene are SGHVS and FQNEAQ. The J segment lost 1 base and the V segment lost 5 bases, leaving 4 bases of the junction unmatched.

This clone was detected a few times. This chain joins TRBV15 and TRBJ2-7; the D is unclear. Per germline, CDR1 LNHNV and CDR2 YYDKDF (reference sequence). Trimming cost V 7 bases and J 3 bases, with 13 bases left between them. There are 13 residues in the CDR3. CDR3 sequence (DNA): TGTGCCACCACCCTCGGACCCGTCTACGAGCAGTACTTC. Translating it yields CATTLGPVYEQYF.

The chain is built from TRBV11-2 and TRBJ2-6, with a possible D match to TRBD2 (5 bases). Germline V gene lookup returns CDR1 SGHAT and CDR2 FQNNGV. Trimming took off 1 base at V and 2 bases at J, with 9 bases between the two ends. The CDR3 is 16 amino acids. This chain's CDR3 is CASSLVVGAGANVLTF. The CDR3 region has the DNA TGTGCCAGCAGCTTAGTTGTCGGGGCTGGGGCCAACGTCCTGACTTTC.

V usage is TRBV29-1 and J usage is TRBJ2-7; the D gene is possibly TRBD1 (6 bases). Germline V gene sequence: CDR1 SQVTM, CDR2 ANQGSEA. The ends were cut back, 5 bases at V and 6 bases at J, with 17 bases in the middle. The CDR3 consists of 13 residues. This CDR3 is CSVQGIQGGEQYF. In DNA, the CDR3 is TGCAGCGTTCAGGGGATACAGGGCGGCGAGCAGTACTTC.

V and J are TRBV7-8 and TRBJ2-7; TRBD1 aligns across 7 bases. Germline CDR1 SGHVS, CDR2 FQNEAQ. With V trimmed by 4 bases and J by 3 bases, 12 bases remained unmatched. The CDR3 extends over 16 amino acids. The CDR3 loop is CASSWPRQGRSYEQYF. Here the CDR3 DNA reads TGTGCCAGCAGCTGGCCAAGACAGGGAAGGAGCTACGAGCAGTACTTC.

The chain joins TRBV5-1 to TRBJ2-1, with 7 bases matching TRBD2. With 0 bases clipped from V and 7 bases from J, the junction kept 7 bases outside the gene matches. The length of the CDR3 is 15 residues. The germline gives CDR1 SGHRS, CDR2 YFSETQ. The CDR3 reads CASSLELAAPNEQFF. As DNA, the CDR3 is TGCGCCAGCAGCTTGGAGCTAGCGGCCCCGAATGAGCAGTTCTTC.

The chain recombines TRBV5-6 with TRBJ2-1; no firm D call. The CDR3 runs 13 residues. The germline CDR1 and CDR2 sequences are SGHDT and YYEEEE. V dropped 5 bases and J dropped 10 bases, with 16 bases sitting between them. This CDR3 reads CASRQDPFREQFF. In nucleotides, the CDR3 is TGTGCCAGCAGACAAGACCCCTTCAGGGAGCAGTTCTTC.

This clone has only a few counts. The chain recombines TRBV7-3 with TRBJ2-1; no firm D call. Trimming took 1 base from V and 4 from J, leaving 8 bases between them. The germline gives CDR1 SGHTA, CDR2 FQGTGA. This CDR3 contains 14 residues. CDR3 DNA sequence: TGTGCCAGCAGCTTAAGTCTCGGATACAATGAGCAGTTCTTC. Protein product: CASSLSLGYNEQFF.

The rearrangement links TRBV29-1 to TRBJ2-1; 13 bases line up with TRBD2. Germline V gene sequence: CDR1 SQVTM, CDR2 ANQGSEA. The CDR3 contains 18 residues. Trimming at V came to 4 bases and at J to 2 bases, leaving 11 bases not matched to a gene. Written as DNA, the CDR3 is TGCAGCGTTGGTGTTCGGGGAGGGACTAGCGGGACCTACAATGAGCAGTTCTTC. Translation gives CSVGVRGGTSGTYNEQFF.

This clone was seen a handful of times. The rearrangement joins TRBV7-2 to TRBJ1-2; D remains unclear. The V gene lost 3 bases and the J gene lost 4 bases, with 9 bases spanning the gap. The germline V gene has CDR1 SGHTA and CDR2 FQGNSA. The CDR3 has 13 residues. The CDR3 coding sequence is TGTGCCAGCAGCTTGCAACAGTTCTATGGCTACACCTTC. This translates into CASSLQQFYGYTF.

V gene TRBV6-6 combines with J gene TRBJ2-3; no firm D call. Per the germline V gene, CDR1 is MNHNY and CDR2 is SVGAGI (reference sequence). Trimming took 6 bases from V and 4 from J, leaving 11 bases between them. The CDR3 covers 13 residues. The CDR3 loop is CASRISGADTQYF. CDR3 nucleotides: TGTGCCAGCAGGATTTCTGGGGCAGATACGCAGTATTTT.

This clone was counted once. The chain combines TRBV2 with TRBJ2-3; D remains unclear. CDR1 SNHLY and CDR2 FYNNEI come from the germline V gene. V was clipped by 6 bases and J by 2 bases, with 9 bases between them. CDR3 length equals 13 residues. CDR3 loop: CASSGRNTDTQYF. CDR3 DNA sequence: TGTGCCAGCAGCGGACGTAACACAGATACGCAGTATTTT.

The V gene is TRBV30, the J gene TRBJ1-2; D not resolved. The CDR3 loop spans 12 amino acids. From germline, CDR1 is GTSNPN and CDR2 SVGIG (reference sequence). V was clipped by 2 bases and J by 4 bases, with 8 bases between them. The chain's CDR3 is CAWSPNRYGYTF. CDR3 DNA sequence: TGTGCCTGGAGTCCTAATCGCTATGGCTACACCTTC.

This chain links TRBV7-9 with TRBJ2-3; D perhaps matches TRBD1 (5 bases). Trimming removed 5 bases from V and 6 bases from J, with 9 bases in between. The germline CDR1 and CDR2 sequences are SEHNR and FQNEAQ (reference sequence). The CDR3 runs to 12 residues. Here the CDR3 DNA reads TGTGCCAGCAGCGACGACAGTGATACGCAGTATTTT. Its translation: CASSDDSDTQYF.

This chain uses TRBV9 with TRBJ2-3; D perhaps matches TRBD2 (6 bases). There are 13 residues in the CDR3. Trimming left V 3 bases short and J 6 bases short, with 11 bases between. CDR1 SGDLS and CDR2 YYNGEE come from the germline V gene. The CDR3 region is CASSEGLTDTQYF. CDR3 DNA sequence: TGTGCCAGCAGCGAGGGACTTACGGATACGCAGTATTTT.

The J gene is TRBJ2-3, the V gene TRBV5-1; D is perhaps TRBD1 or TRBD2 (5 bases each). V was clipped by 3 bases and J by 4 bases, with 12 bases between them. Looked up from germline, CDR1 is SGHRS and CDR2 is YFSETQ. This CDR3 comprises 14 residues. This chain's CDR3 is CASSSGTAADTQYF. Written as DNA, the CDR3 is TGCGCCAGCAGCTCCGGGACGGCGGCAGATACGCAGTATTTT.

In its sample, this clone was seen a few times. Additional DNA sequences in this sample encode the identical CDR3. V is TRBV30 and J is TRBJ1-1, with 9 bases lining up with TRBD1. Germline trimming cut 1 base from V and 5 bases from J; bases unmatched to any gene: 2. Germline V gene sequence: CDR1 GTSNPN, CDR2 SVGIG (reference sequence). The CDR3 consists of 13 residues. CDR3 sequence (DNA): TGTGCCTGGAGTGAGGACAGGGGAACTGAAGCTTTCTTT. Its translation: CAWSEDRGTEAFF.